These 25 T cell receptor beta chains share one sample of origin, sequenced in a study of identical twins. TCRdb re-derived calls from the 5' RACE reads in MiXCR, one entry per CDR3 protein. Among approximately 550,000 distinct CDR3 sequences listed, about 20% were seen once. This sample also appeared in a second study, on yellow fever vaccine responses in identical twins.

The source material was CD4+ T cells sorted from blood. The origin of the receptors is a woman in her late teens or twenties in good health.

This clonotype occurred a few times. The genes are TRBV27 and TRBJ2-7; possible D gene TRBD2, 5 bases. This CDR3 has 13 amino acids. V shed 8 bases and J shed 6 bases, with 17 bases lying between them. CDR1 is MNHEY and CDR2 is SMNVEV in the germline V gene (reference sequence). CDR3 sequence: CASAPRGKGEQYF. The CDR3 DNA reads TGTGCCAGCGCCCCCCGGGGTAAAGGCGAGCAGTACTTC.

The chain links TRBV5-1 to TRBJ2-1, with D tentatively TRBD1 (6 bases). The V and J ends lost 5 bases and 15 bases respectively, with 15 bases between them. Germline values: CDR1 SGHRS, CDR2 YFSETQ. CDR3 size: 11 residues. The CDR3: CASSGGPSLFF. The CDR3 region has the DNA TGCGCCAGCAGTGGGGGCCCCAGCCTGTTCTTC.

A few counts support this clonotype. The rearrangement joins TRBV6-1 to TRBJ2-2; D uncertain. This CDR3 has 14 residues. Trimming cost V 6 bases and J 4 bases, with 12 bases left between them. The germline CDR1 and CDR2 sequences are MNHNS and SASEGT. CDR3 loop: CASSTITSTGELFF. The DNA for the CDR3 is TGTGCCAGCAGCACCATAACGAGCACCGGGGAGCTGTTTTTT.

This clonotype was found a few times. The genes are TRBV4-1 and TRBJ2-1; D remains ambiguous. Germline assignment: CDR1 MGHRA and CDR2 YSYEKL. The CDR3 runs to 15 residues. V was cut by 1 base and J by 5 bases, with 12 bases left in between. CDR3 region: CASSQVPAANNEQFF. The DNA of the CDR3 is TGCGCCAGCAGCCAAGTTCCGGCCGCTAACAATGAGCAGTTCTTC.

This clonotype was seen more than once but under ten times. This chain links TRBV6-1 with TRBJ2-7, with D unresolved. CDR1 is MNHNS, CDR2 SASEGT, per germline. The CDR3 extends over 14 amino acids. The V and J ends lost 2 bases and 3 bases respectively, with 11 bases between them. The CDR3 coding sequence is TGTGCCAGCAGTGAAATTGCAGTTGGCTACGAGCAGTACTTC. Translating gives CASSEIAVGYEQYF.

The J gene is TRBJ2-1, the V gene TRBV12-3 or TRBV12-4; possible D gene TRBD1, 5 bases. V was cut by 6 bases and J by 5 bases, with 14 bases left in between. The CDR3 consists of 14 residues. DNA for the CDR3: TGTGCCAGCAGCCCGACAGACAGAAACAATGAGCAGTTCTTC. Its protein is CASSPTDRNNEQFF.

The chain couples TRBV24-1 to TRBJ2-7; the D gene could be TRBD1 or TRBD2 (6 bases each). Germline CDR1 and CDR2: KGHDR and SFDVKD. V was shortened by 5 bases and J by 7 bases, with 26 bases between the two germline ends. This CDR3 region has 17 residues. DNA for the CDR3: TGTGCCACCAGTGCTTTCCCCGGGGGCAGCTCCTACAATGAGCAGTACGTC. Translating it yields CATSAFPGGSSYNEQYV.

This clonotype was seen a handful of times. This sequence joins TRBV21-1 and TRBJ2-3; the table gives TRBD1 as D, unverified against the DNA. TRBV21-1 is assigned pseudogene status. CDR3 length: 15 residues. The CDR3 loop is CASPGRGQFTDTQYF. In DNA form, the CDR3 reads TGTGCCAGCCCCGGAAGGGGGCAGTTCACAGATACGCAGTATTTT.

The gene calls are TRBV20-1 and TRBJ2-1, with 14 bases fitting TRBD2. The germline V gene encodes CDR1 DFQATT and CDR2 SNEGSKA (reference sequence). The CDR3 totals 16 residues. Trimming at V came to 5 bases and at J to 6 bases, leaving 9 bases not matched to a gene. The DNA for the CDR3 is TGCAGTGCTCGCCGTCCCGGACTAGCGGGGGGCAATGAGCAGTTCTTC. It translates to CSARRPGLAGGNEQFF.

In its sample, this clonotype was seen a few times. The gene calls are TRBV6-5 and TRBJ2-7, with no clear D. This CDR3 has 16 amino acids. The V end lost 0 bases, the J end lost 0 bases, and 12 bases lay between the germline ends. The germline gives CDR1 MNHEY, CDR2 SVGAGI. CDR3 sequence: CASSYSSQVSSYEQYF. CDR3 nucleotide sequence: TGTGCCAGCAGTTACTCGAGTCAGGTCTCCTCCTACGAGCAGTACTTC.

This clonotype was detected a few times. V usage is TRBV12-3 or TRBV12-4 and J usage is TRBJ1-2; 7 bases align to TRBD1. With V trimmed by 7 bases and J by 4 bases, 15 bases remained unmatched. This CDR3 comprises 16 residues. CDR3 in amino acids: CASIKLGQAAGYGYTF. The CDR3 DNA follows: TGTGCCAGCATCAAACTCGGACAGGCGGCGGGCTATGGCTACACCTTC.

This chain connects TRBV2 to TRBJ2-1, with 7 bases fitting TRBD1. J was trimmed by 0 bases and V by 7 bases; bases with no gene match: 3. The CDR3 runs to 14 residues. In germline, CDR1 is SNHLY, CDR2 FYNNEI. CDR3 in amino acids: CASTEGASYNEQFF. In nucleotides, the CDR3 is TGTGCCAGCACCGAGGGGGCCTCCTACAATGAGCAGTTCTTC.

This clonotype was counted only a few times. The chain employs TRBV20-1 and TRBJ2-2, with D tentatively TRBD1 (5 bases). The germline gives CDR1 DFQATT, CDR2 SNEGSKA (reference sequence). CDR3 size: 14 residues. V lost 3 bases to trimming and J lost 6 bases, with 14 bases between them. The CDR3 reads CSASPQGTAGELFF. CDR3 sequence (DNA): TGCAGTGCTAGTCCCCAGGGTACGGCCGGGGAGCTGTTTTTT.

This rearrangement joins TRBV12-3 or TRBV12-4 to TRBJ2-7; TRBD2 agrees at 8 bases. The CDR3 has 15 residues. V lost 1 base to trimming and J lost 4 bases; unmatched junction nucleotides: 6. The CDR3 nucleotides read TGTGCCAGCAGTTTAGACAGCGGGAGTGTTTACGAGCAGTACTTC. Residues: CASSLDSGSVYEQYF.

The chain uses TRBV29-1 and TRBJ2-7; D is undetermined. V was trimmed by 4 bases and J by 3 bases, leaving 10 bases between them. Germline V gene data show CDR1 as SQVTM and CDR2 as ANQGSEA. The CDR3 runs to 12 residues. As DNA, the CDR3 is TGCAGCGTTGTTGGGCAGAGCTACGAGCAGTACTTC. This gives the protein CSVVGQSYEQYF.

This chain connects TRBV28 to TRBJ2-7; 8 bases map to TRBD2. CDR3 length: 17 amino acids. V was clipped by 8 bases and J by 0 bases; unmatched bases: 15. CDR1 is MDHEN and CDR2 is SYDVKM in the germline V gene. The CDR3 DNA follows: TGTGCCAGCGGACGGCGCCCTAGCGGGTGGAGCTCCTACGAGCAGTACTTC. Translation: CASGRRPSGWSSYEQYF. The full variable domain, in which reference TRBV28 and TRBJ2-7 provide the parts outside the CDR3, is DVKVTQSSRYLVKRTGEKVFLECVQDMDHENMFWYRQDPGLGLRLIYFSYDVKMKEKGDIPEGYSVSREKKERFSLILESASTNQTSMYLCASGRRPSGWSSYEQYFGPGTRLTVT.

The genes are TRBV20-1 and TRBJ2-1, with TRBD2 matching 7 bases. The germline CDR1 and CDR2 sequences are DFQATT and SNEGSKA (reference sequence). This CDR3 has 13 residues. After removal of 6 bases from V and 4 bases from J, the junction contained 6 bases not matched to a gene. Written as DNA, the CDR3 is TGCAGTGCCCGGAGGGAGGGTTACAATGAGCAGTTCTTC. Its translation is CSARREGYNEQFF.

A few counts support this clonotype. The rearrangement uses TRBV24-1 and TRBJ2-3, with 12 bases matching TRBD2. The J segment lost 1 base and the V segment lost 3 bases, leaving 1 base of the junction unmatched. CDR3 length: 16 residues. Germline V lookup: CDR1 KGHDR, CDR2 SFDVKD. CDR3 sequence reads: CATSDLAGGRTDTQYF. In nucleotides, the CDR3 is TGTGCCACCAGTGATCTAGCGGGAGGGCGCACAGATACGCAGTATTTT.

This clonotype was recorded many times. The J gene is TRBJ2-1, the V gene TRBV12-3 or TRBV12-4, with 9 bases fitting TRBD1. V lost 6 bases, J lost 8 bases, and 11 bases stayed unmatched. This CDR3 has 15 residues. The CDR3 nucleotides read TGTGCCAGCAGCCCCGGGACAGGGTGGAAACATGAGCAGTTCTTC. It translates to CASSPGTGWKHEQFF.

The V gene is TRBV15, the J gene TRBJ2-4, with 7 bases that match TRBD1. V dropped 8 bases and J dropped 4; count of bases not matched to a gene: 17. The germline gives CDR1 LNHNV, CDR2 YYDKDF (reference sequence). The CDR3 spans 17 residues. The CDR3 nucleotides are TGTGCCACCCGAGACAGGGTATCAGGTTTCAGGAAAAACATTCAGTACTTC. Amino acids: CATRDRVSGFRKNIQYF.

This clonotype showed up just a few times. V usage is TRBV3-1 and J usage is TRBJ2-7, with 8 bases lining up with TRBD1. CDR3 length equals 14 residues. CDR1 LGHDT and CDR2 YNNKEL come from the germline V gene (reference sequence). Trimming removed 3 bases from V and 10 bases from J; junction bases left unmatched: 11. The CDR3 region is CASSQADRGPLQYF. The CDR3 DNA reads TGTGCCAGCAGCCAGGCCGACAGGGGCCCCCTCCAGTACTTC.

The chain carries TRBV24-1 and TRBJ2-1; tentatively, D is TRBD1 or TRBD2 (6 bases each). The CDR3 runs 18 residues. V lost 1 base, J lost 6 bases, and 21 bases lay in between. Germline V gene sequence: CDR1 KGHDR, CDR2 SFDVKD. The CDR3, as DNA: TGTGCCACCAGTGATTTTCGCCCTAGTAGGGGGGTGGTCAATGAGCAGTTCTTC. The encoded protein is CATSDFRPSRGVVNEQFF.

This clonotype came up a few times. The rearrangement links TRBV19 to TRBJ2-1, with 11 positions matching TRBD2. The CDR3 spans 20 residues. With V trimmed by 1 base and J by 3 bases, 14 bases remained unmatched. Germline loops: CDR1 LNHDA, CDR2 SQIVND (reference sequence). The CDR3 loop is CASSIGGTEPGTSGYNEQFF. The CDR3 DNA is TGTGCCAGTAGTATAGGCGGGACGGAGCCCGGGACTAGCGGCTACAATGAGCAGTTCTTC.

This clonotype was observed a few times. The chain carries TRBV20-1 and TRBJ2-3; weak D call: TRBD2 (5 bases). Germline CDR1 is DFQATT and CDR2 is SNEGSKA (reference sequence). V lost 0 bases to trimming and J lost 3 bases, with 13 bases between them. This CDR3 spans 15 amino acids. The CDR3: CSARDDGVRTDTQYF. The CDR3, as DNA: TGCAGTGCTAGAGATGACGGGGTTAGAACAGATACGCAGTATTTT.

V usage is TRBV12-3 or TRBV12-4 and J usage is TRBJ2-5; the match to TRBD1 covers 7 bases. The junction had 5 bases not matched to a gene; V was cut back by 5 bases and J by 5 bases. There are 13 residues in the CDR3. The CDR3 region is CASSKQGSETQYF. The CDR3 nucleotides are TGTGCCAGCAGTAAACAGGGGTCGGAGACCCAGTACTTC.